The rows below give T cell receptor beta chains drawn from one sample of a study of blood T cell repertoires in COVID-19. Sequencing used immunoSEQ multiplex PCR; TCRdb keeps in-frame clones, though not all of them. The table has approximately 70,000 clones, roughly 90% seen once; the top ten hold almost 6.5%. Sequencing input: peripheral blood. Source of these receptors: a woman in her forties or fifties with acute or convalescent COVID-19. The CDR3 runs from the conserved cysteine through the conserved F or W. The order of the fields is D gene, J gene, V gene, clone size, CDR3 protein, CDR3 DNA. The D gene is left open where the match is weak. The size of a clone is reported for some rows only, either as once, few or many, or as a class for expanded clones.

>-|TRBJ1-1|TRBV6-5|-
CASSQVTGNTEAFF
TGTGCCAGCAGCCAAGTGACAGGGAACACTGAAGCTTTCTTT
>-|TRBJ1-5|TRBV6-5|-
CASSYSAQGYNQPQHF
TGTGCCAGCAGTTACTCCGCCCAGGGTTACAATCAGCCCCAGCATTTT
>TRBD1|TRBJ1-2|TRBV7-9|few
CACRLGQGHGYTF
TGTGCCTGTCGGCTGGGACAGGGCCATGGCTACACCTTC
>TRBD1|TRBJ2-6|TRBV27|-
CASKPGGSGANVLTF
TGTGCCAGCAAGCCAGGGGGATCCGGGGCCAACGTCCTGACTTTC
>-|TRBJ1-2|TRBV28|-
CASSTPPGGTYTF
TGTGCCAGCAGTACTCCCCCGGGAGGAACCTACACCTTC
>-|TRBJ1-2|TRBV10-3|-
CAISARGVANYGYTF
TGTGCCATCAGTGCCCGGGGGGTGGCAAACTATGGCTACACCTTC
>-|TRBJ1-6|TRBV16|few
CASCLIGSSPLHF
TGTGCCAGCTGCCTAATCGGGTCTTCACCCCTCCACTTT
>TRBD1|TRBJ1-1|TRBV12-5|-
CASGWTGARTMNTEAFF
TGTGCTAGTGGATGGACAGGCGCTAGGACCATGAACACTGAAGCTTTCTTT
>TRBD1|TRBJ1-3|TRBV4-1|-
CASSQDRGTGVPNTIYF
TGCGCCAGCAGCCAAGATCGCGGGACAGGGGTGCCAAACACCATATATTTT
>TRBD2|TRBJ2-1|TRBV27|-
CASSQSLTSGSLNEQFF
TGTGCCAGCAGTCAATCGTTGACTAGCGGGAGTTTAAATGAGCAGTTCTTC
>TRBD1|TRBJ2-7|TRBV5-1|-
CASSLLADRGPEQYF
TGCGCCAGCAGCTTGTTGGCAGACAGGGGTCCCGAGCAGTACTTC
>-|TRBJ1-2|TRBV7-2|-
CASSLGGQRPPGGGYTF
TGTGCCAGCAGCTTGGGAGGACAGCGGCCCCCGGGAGGCGGCTACACCTTC
>TRBD1|TRBJ2-3|TRBV10-3|-
CAISESRGLTDTQYF
TGTGCCATCAGTGAGTCCAGGGGGCTAACAGATACGCAGTATTTT
>TRBD1|TRBJ2-2|TRBV6-4|once
CASSVGGGINTGELFF
TGTGCCAGCAGTGTAGGGGGCGGAATTAACACCGGGGAGCTGTTTTTT
>-|TRBJ2-1|TRBV27|-
CASGRAYEQFF
TGTGCCAGTGGCAGGGCCTATGAGCAGTTCTTC
>-|TRBJ1-1|TRBV18|-
CASSFDRVTEAFF
TGTGCCAGCTCATTTGATCGGGTCACTGAAGCTTTCTTT
>TRBD1|TRBJ1-1|TRBV5-1|-
CASSLGGGNPEAFF
TGCGCCAGCAGCTTGGGAGGGGGCAATCCTGAAGCTTTCTTT
>-|TRBJ1-1|TRBV27|-
CASSPTRVNTEAFF
TGTGCCAGCAGTCCAACGCGGGTGAACACTGAAGCTTTCTTT
>-|TRBJ1-1|TRBV19|-
CASSERGMNTEAFF
TGTGCCAGTAGCGAGCGGGGGATGAACACTGAAGCTTTCTTT
>-|TRBJ2-7|TRBV11-2|-
CASSFAGEQYF
TGTGCCAGCAGCTTCGCAGGCGAGCAGTACTTC
>-|TRBJ1-3|TRBV24-1|-
CATSDPGGNGNTIYF
TGTGCCACCAGTGATCCCGGGGGTAACGGAAACACCATATATTTT
>-|TRBJ1-5|TRBV11-2|-
CASSLRAGAHQPQHF
TGTGCCAGCAGCTTAAGGGCAGGGGCCCATCAGCCCCAGCATTTT
>-|TRBJ2-1|TRBV18|-
CASSPTHQVSRNEQFF
TGTGCCAGCTCACCCACGCATCAAGTCTCCAGGAATGAGCAGTTCTTC
>TRBD2|TRBJ2-7|TRBV7-6|-
CASSLGEGRYEQYF
TGTGCCAGCAGCTTAGGGGAGGGAAGGTACGAGCAGTACTTC
>TRBD2|TRBJ2-5|TRBV3-1/TRBV3-2|-
CASSQGLAGGLRVQETQYF
TGTGCCAGCAGCCAAGGGTTAGCGGGGGGGCTACGGGTCCAAGAGACCCAGTACTTC
>-|TRBJ1-2|TRBV3-1/TRBV3-2|-
CASSQGVSGYTF
TGTGCCAGCAGCCAAGGGGTCTCAGGGTACACCTTC
>-|TRBJ1-6|TRBV6-4|-
CASSDSIAMYNSPLHF
TGTGCCAGCAGTGACTCGATAGCGATGTATAATTCACCCCTCCACTTT
>-|TRBJ2-7|TRBV19|once
CASSIGGYEQYF
TGTGCCAGTAGTATCGGCGGGTACGAGCAGTACTTC
>TRBD1|TRBJ1-3|TRBV7-2|-
CASSIGTAVGNTIYF
TGTGCCAGCAGCATAGGGACAGCGGTAGGAAACACCATATATTTT